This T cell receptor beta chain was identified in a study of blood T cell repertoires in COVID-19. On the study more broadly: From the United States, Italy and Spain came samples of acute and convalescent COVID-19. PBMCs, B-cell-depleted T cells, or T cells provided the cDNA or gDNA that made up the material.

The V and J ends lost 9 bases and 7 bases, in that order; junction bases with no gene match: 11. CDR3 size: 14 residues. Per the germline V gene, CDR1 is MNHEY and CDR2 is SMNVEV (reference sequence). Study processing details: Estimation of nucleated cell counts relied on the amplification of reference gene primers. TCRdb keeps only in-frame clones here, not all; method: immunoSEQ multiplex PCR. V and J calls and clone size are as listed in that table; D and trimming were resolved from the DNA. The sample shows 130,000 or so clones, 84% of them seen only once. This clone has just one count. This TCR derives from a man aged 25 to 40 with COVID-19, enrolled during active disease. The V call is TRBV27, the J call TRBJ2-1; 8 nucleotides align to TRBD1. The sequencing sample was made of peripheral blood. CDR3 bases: TGTGCCAGTGGACAGGACCAGGGGGCAAATGAGCAGTTCTTC. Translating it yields CASGQDQGANEQFF.